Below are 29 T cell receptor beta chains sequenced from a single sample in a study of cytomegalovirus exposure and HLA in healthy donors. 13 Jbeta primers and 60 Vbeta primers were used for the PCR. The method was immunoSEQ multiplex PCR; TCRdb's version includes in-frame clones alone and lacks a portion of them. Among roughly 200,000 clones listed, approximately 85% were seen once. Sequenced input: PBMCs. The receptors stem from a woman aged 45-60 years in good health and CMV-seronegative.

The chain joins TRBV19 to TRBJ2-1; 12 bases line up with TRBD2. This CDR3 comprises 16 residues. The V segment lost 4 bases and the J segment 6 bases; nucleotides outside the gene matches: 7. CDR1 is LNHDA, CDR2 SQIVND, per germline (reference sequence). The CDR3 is CASSTLLAGGGNEQFF. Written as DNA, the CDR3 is TGTGCCAGTAGTACCTTACTAGCGGGAGGCGGCAATGAGCAGTTCTTC.

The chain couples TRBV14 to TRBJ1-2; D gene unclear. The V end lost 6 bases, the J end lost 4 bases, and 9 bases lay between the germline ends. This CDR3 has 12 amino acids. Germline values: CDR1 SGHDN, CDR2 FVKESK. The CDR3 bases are TGTGCCAGCAGTGCCACATTCTATGGCTACACCTTC. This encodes CASSATFYGYTF.

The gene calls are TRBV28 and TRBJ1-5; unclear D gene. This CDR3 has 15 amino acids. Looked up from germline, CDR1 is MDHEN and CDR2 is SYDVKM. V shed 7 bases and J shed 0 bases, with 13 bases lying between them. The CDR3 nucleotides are TGTGCCAGCACCGGTGTCGGGAATAGCAATCAGCCCCAGCATTTT. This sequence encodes CASTGVGNSNQPQHF.

The CDR3 sequence: CASNLKGGRSEQFF. The CDR3 DNA reads as TGTGCCAGTAATTTAAAAGGGGGTAGGAGTGAGCAGTTCTTC. The genes are TRBV19 and TRBJ2-1; a possible D gene is TRBD1 (6 bases). This CDR3 spans 14 amino acids. Germline values: CDR1 LNHDA, CDR2 SQIVND (reference sequence). Trimming removed 7 bases from V and 9 bases from J, with 19 bases in between.

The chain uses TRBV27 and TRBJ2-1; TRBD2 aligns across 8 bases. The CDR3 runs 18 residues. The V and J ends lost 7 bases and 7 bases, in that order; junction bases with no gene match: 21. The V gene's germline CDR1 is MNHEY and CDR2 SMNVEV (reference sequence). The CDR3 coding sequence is TGTGCCAGCAACCCTTTAGAGTTCTCGGGAGGGCCGAGGAATGAGCAGTTCTTC. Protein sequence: CASNPLEFSGGPRNEQFF.

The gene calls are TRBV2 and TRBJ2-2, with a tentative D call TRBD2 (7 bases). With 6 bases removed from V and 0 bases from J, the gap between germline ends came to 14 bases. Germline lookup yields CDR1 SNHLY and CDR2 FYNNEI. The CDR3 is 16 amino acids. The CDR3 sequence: CASRRGGRSNTGELFF. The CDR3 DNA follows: TGTGCCAGCAGGAGGGGGGGGCGATCGAACACCGGGGAGCTGTTTTTT.

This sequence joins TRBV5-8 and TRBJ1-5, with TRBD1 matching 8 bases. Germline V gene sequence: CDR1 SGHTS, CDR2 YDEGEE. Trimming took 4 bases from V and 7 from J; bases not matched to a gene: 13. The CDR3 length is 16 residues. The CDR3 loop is CASSLWRGTGGQPQHF. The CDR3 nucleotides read TGTGCCAGCAGCCTCTGGAGGGGGACAGGTGGACAGCCCCAGCATTTT.

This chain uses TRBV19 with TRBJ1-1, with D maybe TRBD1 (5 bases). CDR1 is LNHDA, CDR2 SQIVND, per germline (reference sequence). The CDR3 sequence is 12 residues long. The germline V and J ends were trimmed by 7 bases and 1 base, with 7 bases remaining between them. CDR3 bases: TGTGCCAGTATCCAGGGGAACACTGAAGCTTTCTTT. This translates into CASIQGNTEAFF.

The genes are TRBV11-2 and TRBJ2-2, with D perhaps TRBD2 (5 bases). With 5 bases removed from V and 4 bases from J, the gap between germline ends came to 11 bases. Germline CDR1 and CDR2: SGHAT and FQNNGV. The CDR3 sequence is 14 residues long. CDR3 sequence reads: CASSPSGTTGELFF. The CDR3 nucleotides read TGTGCCAGCAGCCCCAGCGGAACCACCGGGGAGCTGTTTTTT.

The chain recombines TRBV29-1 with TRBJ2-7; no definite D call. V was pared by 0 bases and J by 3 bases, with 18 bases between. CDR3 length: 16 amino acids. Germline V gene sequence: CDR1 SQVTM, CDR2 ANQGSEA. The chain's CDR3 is CSVEDESPGAYYEQYF. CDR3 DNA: TGCAGCGTTGAAGATGAGTCCCCCGGAGCCTACTACGAGCAGTACTTC.

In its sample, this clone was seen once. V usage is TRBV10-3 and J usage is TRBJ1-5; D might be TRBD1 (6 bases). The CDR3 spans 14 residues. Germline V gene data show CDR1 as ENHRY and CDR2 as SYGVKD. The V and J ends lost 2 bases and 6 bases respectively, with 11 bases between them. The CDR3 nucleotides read TGTGCCATCAGTGAGATAGGGGGTGGTCAGCCCCAGCATTTT. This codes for CAISEIGGGQPQHF.

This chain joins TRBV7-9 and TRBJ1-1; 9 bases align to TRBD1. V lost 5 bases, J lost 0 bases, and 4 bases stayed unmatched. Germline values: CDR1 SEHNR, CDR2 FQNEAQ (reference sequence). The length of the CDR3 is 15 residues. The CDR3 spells CASSLGQGMNTEAFF. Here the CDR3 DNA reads TGTGCCAGCAGCCTGGGACAGGGAATGAACACTGAAGCTTTCTTT.

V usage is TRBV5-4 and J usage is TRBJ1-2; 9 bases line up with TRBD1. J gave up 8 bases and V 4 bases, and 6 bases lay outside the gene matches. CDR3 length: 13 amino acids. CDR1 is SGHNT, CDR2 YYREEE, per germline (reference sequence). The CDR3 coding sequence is TGTGCCAGCAGCCTAAGGGACAGGGCGGGCTACACCTTC. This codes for CASSLRDRAGYTF.

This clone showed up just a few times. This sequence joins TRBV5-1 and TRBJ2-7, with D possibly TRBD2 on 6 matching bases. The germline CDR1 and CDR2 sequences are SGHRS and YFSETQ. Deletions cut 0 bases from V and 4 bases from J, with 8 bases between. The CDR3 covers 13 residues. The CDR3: CASSLGGVYEQYF. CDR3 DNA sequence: TGCGCCAGCAGCTTGGGGGGGGTTTACGAGCAGTACTTC.

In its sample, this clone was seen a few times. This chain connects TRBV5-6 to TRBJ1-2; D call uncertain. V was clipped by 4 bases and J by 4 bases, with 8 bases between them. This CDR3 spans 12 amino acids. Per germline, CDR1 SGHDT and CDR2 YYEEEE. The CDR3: CASSDPVYGYTF. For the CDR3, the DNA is TGTGCCAGCAGCGATCCGGTCTATGGCTACACCTTC.

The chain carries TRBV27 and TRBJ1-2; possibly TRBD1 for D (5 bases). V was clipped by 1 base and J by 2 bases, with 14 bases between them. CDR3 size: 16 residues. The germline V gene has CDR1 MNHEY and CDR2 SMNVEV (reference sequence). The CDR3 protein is CASSLLGGEVNYGYTF. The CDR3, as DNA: TGTGCCAGCAGTTTATTGGGAGGGGAGGTAAACTATGGCTACACCTTC.

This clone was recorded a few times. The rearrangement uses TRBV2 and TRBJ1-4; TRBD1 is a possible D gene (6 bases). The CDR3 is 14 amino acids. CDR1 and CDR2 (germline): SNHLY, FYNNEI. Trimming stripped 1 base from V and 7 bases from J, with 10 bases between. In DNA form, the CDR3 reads TGTGCCAGCAGTGAAGTTGGGGGCATTGAAAAACTGTTTTTT. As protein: CASSEVGGIEKLFF. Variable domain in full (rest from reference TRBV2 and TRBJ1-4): EPEVTQTPSHQVTQMGQEVILRCVPISNHLYFYWYRQILGQKVEFLVSFYNNEISEKSEIFDDQFSVERPDGSNFTLKIRSTKLEDSAMYFCASSEVGGIEKLFFGSGTQLSVL.

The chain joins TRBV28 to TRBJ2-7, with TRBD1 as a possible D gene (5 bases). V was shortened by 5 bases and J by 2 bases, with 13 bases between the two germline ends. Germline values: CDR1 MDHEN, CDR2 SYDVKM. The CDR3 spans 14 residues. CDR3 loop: CASSHRTDTYEQYF. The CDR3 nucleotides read TGTGCCAGCAGTCATCGGACGGACACCTACGAGCAGTACTTC. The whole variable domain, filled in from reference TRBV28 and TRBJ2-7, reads DVKVTQSSRYLVKRTGEKVFLECVQDMDHENMFWYRQDPGLGLRLIYFSYDVKMKEKGDIPEGYSVSREKKERFSLILESASTNQTSMYLCASSHRTDTYEQYFGPGTRLTVT.

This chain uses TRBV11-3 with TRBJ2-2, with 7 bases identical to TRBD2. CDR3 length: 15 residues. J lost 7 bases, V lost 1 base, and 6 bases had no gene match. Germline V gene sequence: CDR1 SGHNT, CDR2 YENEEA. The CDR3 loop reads CASSLGLAEGGELFF. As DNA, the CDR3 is TGTGCCAGCAGCTTAGGACTAGCCGAAGGCGGGGAGCTGTTTTTT. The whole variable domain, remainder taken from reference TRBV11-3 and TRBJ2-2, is EAGVVQSPRYKIIEKKQPVAFWCNPISGHNTLYWYLQNLGQGPELLIRYENEEAVDDSQLPKDRFSAERLKGVDSTLKIQPAELGDSAVYLCASSLGLAEGGELFFGEGSRLTVL.

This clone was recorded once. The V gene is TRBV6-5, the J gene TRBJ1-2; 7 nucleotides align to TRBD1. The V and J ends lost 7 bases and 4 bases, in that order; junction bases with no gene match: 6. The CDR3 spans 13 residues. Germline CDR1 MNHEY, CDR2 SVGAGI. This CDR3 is CASKDRDGYGYTF. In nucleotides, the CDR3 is TGTGCCAGCAAAGACAGGGACGGCTATGGCTACACCTTC.

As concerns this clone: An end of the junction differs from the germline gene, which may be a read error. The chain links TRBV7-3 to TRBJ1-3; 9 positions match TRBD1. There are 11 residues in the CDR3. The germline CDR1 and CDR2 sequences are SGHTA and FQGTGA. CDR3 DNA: TGTGCCAGCAGCCCTGGGACAGGGAATAATTTT. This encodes CASSPGTGNNF.

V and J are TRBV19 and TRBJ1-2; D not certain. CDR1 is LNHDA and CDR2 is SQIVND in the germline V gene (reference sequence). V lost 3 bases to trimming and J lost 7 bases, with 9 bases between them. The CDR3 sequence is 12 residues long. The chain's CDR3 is CASSIRTGGYTF. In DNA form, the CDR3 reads TGTGCCAGTAGTATCCGTACCGGTGGCTACACCTTC.

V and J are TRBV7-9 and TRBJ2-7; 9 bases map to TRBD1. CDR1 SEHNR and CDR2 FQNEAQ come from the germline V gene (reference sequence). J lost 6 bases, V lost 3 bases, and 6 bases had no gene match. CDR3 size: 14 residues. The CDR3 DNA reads TGTGCCAGCAGCTTTCCGGGACAGGGTAGCGAGCAGTACTTC. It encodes CASSFPGQGSEQYF.

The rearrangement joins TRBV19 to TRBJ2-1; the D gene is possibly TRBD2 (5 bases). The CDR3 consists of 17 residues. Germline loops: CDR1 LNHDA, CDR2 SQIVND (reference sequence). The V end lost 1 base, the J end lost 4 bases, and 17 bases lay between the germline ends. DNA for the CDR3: TGTGCCAGTAGTATAGCGTGGCGGGTTTCTAATTACAATGAGCAGTTCTTC. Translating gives CASSIAWRVSNYNEQFF.

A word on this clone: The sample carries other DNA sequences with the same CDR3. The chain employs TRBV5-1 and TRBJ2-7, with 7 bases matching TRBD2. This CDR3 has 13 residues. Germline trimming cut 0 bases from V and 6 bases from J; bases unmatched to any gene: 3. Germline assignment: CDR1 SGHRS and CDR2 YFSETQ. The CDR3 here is CASSLVGGGEQYF. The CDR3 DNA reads TGCGCCAGCAGCTTGGTTGGGGGGGGCGAGCAGTACTTC.

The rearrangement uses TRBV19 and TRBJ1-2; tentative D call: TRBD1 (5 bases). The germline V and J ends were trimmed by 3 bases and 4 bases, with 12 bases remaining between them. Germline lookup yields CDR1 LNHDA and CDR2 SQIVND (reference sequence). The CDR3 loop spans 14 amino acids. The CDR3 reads CASSMSDRTYGYTF. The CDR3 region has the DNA TGTGCCAGTAGTATGTCCGACAGAACCTATGGCTACACCTTC.

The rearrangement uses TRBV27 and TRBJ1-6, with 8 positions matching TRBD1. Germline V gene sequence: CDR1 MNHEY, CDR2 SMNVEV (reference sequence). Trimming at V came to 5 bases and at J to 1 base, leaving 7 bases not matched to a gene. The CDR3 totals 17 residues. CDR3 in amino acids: CASSPTGGWSYNSPLHF. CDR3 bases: TGTGCCAGCAGTCCAACAGGGGGTTGGTCCTATAATTCACCCCTCCACTTT.

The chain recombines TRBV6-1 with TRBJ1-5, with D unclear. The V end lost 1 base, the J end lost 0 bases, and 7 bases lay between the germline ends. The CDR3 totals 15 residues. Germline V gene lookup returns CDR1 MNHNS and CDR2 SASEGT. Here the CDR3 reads CASSEGSLSNQPQHF. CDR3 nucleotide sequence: TGTGCCAGCAGTGAAGGGAGCCTTAGCAATCAGCCCCAGCATTTT.

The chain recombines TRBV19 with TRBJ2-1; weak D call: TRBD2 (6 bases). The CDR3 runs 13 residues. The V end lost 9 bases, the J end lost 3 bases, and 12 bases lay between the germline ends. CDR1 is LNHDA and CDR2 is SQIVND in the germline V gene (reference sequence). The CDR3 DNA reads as TGTGCCAGCGCGGGACTTTTCTACAATGAGCAGTTCTTC. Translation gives CASAGLFYNEQFF. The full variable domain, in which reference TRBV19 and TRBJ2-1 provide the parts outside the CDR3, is DGGITQSPKYLFRKEGQNVTLSCEQNLNHDAMYWYRQDPGQGLRLIYYSQIVNDFQKGDIAEGYSVSREKKESFPLTVTSAQKNPTAFYLCASAGLFYNEQFFGPGTRLTVL.